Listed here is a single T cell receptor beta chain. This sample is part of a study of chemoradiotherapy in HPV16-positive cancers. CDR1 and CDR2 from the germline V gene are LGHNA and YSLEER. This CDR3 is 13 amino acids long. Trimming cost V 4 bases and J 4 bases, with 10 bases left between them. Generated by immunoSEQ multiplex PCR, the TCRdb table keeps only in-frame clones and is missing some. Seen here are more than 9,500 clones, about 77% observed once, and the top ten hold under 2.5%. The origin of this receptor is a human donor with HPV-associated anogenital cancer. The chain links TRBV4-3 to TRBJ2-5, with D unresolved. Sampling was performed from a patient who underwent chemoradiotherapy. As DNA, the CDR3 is TGCGCCAGCAGCCTCAACCTCATAGAGACCCAGTACTTC. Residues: CASSLNLIETQYF.